This T cell receptor (beta chain) was captured by sequencing in a study of blood T cell repertoires in COVID-19. Study details: COVID-19 samples from acute and convalescent phases originated in the United States, Italy and Spain. The analysed material was cDNA or gDNA that came from T cells, B-cell-depleted T cells, or PBMCs.

This clone was observed a handful of times. Original data processing: Estimated nucleated cell counts came from reference gene primer amplification. Some clones are missing from TCRdb's copy, which holds only in-frame ones; the method was immunoSEQ multiplex PCR. V and J calls plus clone size are reproduced from that table; the DNA served to infer D and trimming. The sample holds 180,000 or so clones, about 86% seen once. The material sequenced was peripheral blood. The sequence came from a man aged 18 to 30 with acute or convalescent COVID-19.

CDR3 loop: CAGGDSNQPQHF. The CDR3 region has the DNA TGTGCCGGCGGCGATAGCAATCAGCCCCAGCATTTT. The rearrangement links TRBV7-9 to TRBJ1-5, with D unclear. Per the germline V gene, CDR1 is SEHNR and CDR2 is FQNEAQ (reference sequence). The CDR3 length is 12 residues. The V and J ends lost 11 bases and 0 bases respectively, with 8 bases between them. The complete variable domain, with remaining parts taken from reference TRBV7-9 and TRBJ1-5, reads DTGVSQNPRHKITKRGQNVTFRCDPISEHNRLYWYRQTLGQGPEFLTYFQNEAQLEKSRLLSDRFSAERPKGSFSTLEIQRTEQGDSAMYLCAGGDSNQPQHFGDGTRLSIL.